The 4 T cell receptor beta chains reported below all come from one sample, sequenced in a study of identical twins. TCRdb recomputed calls from the 5' RACE reads with MiXCR, one row per CDR3 protein. This sample has roughly 720,000 distinct CDR3 sequences, with 15% to 20% found just once. These records were also assigned to another study, of T cells expressing NK-cell markers.

Sequences were obtained from PBMCs. The receptor source for this set is a woman younger than 30 in good health.

The table lists this clonotype with a few counts. This sequence joins TRBV20-1 and TRBJ2-5; D may be TRBD2 (6 bases). The length of the CDR3 is 14 residues. Germline CDR1 DFQATT, CDR2 SNEGSKA (reference sequence). V was pared by 5 bases and J by 1 base, with 14 bases between. CDR3 coding DNA: TGCAGTGCTGGACGGGGTAGCGGCCAAGAGACCCAGTACTTC. Translated: CSAGRGSGQETQYF.

J is TRBJ1-2 and V is TRBV29-1, with D perhaps matching TRBD1 (6 bases). The CDR3 runs to 12 residues. Trimming took 3 bases from V and 8 from J, leaving 13 bases between them. CDR1 is SQVTM, CDR2 ANQGSEA, per germline. The chain's CDR3 is CSVEVGGLGYTF. DNA for the CDR3: TGCAGCGTTGAGGTCGGGGGGCTCGGCTACACCTTC.

The table lists this clonotype with a few counts. As DNA, the CDR3 is TGTGCCAGCAGACTGACCAGTCGGAAGACCCAGTACTTC. It specifies CASRLTSRKTQYF. The gene calls are TRBV27 and TRBJ2-5; D is uncertain. With 6 bases removed from V and 6 bases from J, the gap between germline ends came to 14 bases. The CDR3 consists of 13 residues. Germline assignment: CDR1 MNHEY and CDR2 SMNVEV (reference sequence).

The rearrangement links TRBV4-3 to TRBJ2-3; 8 bases fit TRBD2. CDR3 length: 16 residues. The germline V gene encodes CDR1 LGHNA and CDR2 YSLEER. The V gene end was trimmed by 5 bases and the J gene end by 0 bases; junction bases not matched to a gene: 7. For the CDR3, the DNA is TGCGCCAGCAGCGGATCTATAGCGGGAAGCACAGATACGCAGTATTTT. This codes for CASSGSIAGSTDTQYF.